The next 14 T cell receptor beta chains were all read from a single sample in a study of blood T cell repertoires in COVID-19. Generated by immunoSEQ multiplex PCR, the TCRdb table keeps only in-frame clones and is missing some. The sample lists 110,000 to 150,000 clones, about 87% occurring once. The sequencing sample was made of peripheral blood. Receptors originate from a woman at least 80 years old with acute or convalescent COVID-19.

The chain uses TRBV2 and TRBJ2-1, with TRBD2 matching 14 bases. Germline V gives CDR1 SNHLY, CDR2 FYNNEI. V shed 6 bases and J 9 bases; nucleotides not matched to a gene: 7. The CDR3 has 15 residues. CDR3 DNA sequence: TGTGCCAGCAGGAAGGGACTAGCGGGGGATGTTGAGCAGTTCTTC. Translation gives CASRKGLAGDVEQFF. Drawing the rest from reference TRBV2 and TRBJ2-1, the complete variable domain is EPEVTQTPSHQVTQMGQEVILRCVPISNHLYFYWYRQILGQKVEFLVSFYNNEISEKSEIFDDQFSVERPDGSNFTLKIRSTKLEDSAMYFCASRKGLAGDVEQFFGPGTRLTVL.

In this sample, this clone turned up once. The chain uses TRBV6-2 or TRBV6-3 and TRBJ2-3; 8 nucleotides match TRBD2. Germline V lookup: CDR1 MNHEY, CDR2 SVGEGT. The CDR3 consists of 15 residues. Trimming took 4 bases from V and 4 from J; bases not matched to a gene: 7. For the CDR3, the DNA is TGTGCCAGCAGTTCAGCGGGGGTGGGCTCAGATACGCAGTATTTT. Residues: CASSSAGVGSDTQYF.

The chain has TRBV27 and TRBJ2-1, with TRBD2 matching 13 bases. CDR3 length: 18 amino acids. Per germline, CDR1 MNHEY and CDR2 SMNVEV (reference sequence). V was pared by 4 bases and J by 8 bases, with 14 bases of the junction left unmatched. CDR3: CASSSFGTSGGEGDEQFF. The DNA of the CDR3 is TGTGCCAGCAGTTCCTTCGGTACTAGCGGGGGGGAAGGGGATGAGCAGTTCTTC.

The V and J genes are TRBV30 and TRBJ1-4; TRBD1 might be the D (5 bases). Trimming removed 0 bases at V and 12 bases at J, with 11 bases between. Germline CDR1 reads GTSNPN; CDR2 reads SVGIG (reference sequence). The CDR3 is 12 amino acids. The CDR3 sequence is CAWSVYRGELFF. The DNA of the CDR3 is TGTGCCTGGAGTGTATACCGGGGGGAACTGTTTTTT.

The V gene is TRBV2, the J gene TRBJ1-5; D is undetermined. The CDR3 runs 13 residues. The V and J ends lost 4 bases and 5 bases respectively, with 9 bases between them. Germline lookup yields CDR1 SNHLY and CDR2 FYNNEI. The CDR3 here is CASSVYGDQPQHF. The CDR3 DNA follows: TGTGCCAGCAGTGTATACGGGGATCAGCCCCAGCATTTT.

The chain has TRBV13 and TRBJ2-7; no definite D call. V was cut by 3 bases and J by 6 bases, with 12 bases left in between. Germline V gives CDR1 PRHDT, CDR2 FYEKMQ (reference sequence). The CDR3 contains 13 residues. The CDR3 here is CASSLRSLFEQYF. The CDR3 DNA sequence: TGTGCCAGCAGCTTGAGGTCCCTTTTCGAGCAGTACTTC.

V is TRBV12-5 and J is TRBJ1-6; 7 bases are shared with TRBD1. The CDR3 contains 16 residues. Germline values: CDR1 LGHNT, CDR2 FRNRAP. V lost 3 bases to trimming and J lost 6 bases; unmatched junction nucleotides: 8. Here the CDR3 reads CASGFSTGVGNSPLHF. In DNA, the CDR3 is TGTGCTAGTGGTTTCTCAACAGGGGTGGGTAATTCACCCCTCCACTTT.

This chain joins TRBV6-5 and TRBJ1-5; a possible D gene is TRBD1 (5 bases). Trimming shortened V by 11 bases and J by 0 bases, and 11 bases separated the two germline ends. The CDR3 consists of 13 residues. The germline V gene has CDR1 MNHEY and CDR2 SVGAGI. CDR3 coding DNA: TGTGCCGCGGGGGTTAATAGCAATCAGCCCCAGCATTTT. It translates to CAAGVNSNQPQHF.

J is TRBJ2-3 and V is TRBV12-5, with TRBD1 identical over 9 bases. Germline V lookup: CDR1 LGHNT, CDR2 FRNRAP. The CDR3 totals 15 residues. Trimming cost V 4 bases and J 3 bases; bases outside gene matches: 5. The CDR3 here is CASGSGQGRTDTQYF. As DNA, the CDR3 is TGTGCTAGTGGTTCGGGACAGGGAAGGACAGATACGCAGTATTTT.

V usage is TRBV6-5 and J usage is TRBJ2-7, with D perhaps matching TRBD2 (5 bases). This CDR3 region has 14 residues. Between the trimmed V and J ends, which lost 4 bases and 3 bases, there was a span of 13 bases. Per the germline V gene, CDR1 is MNHEY and CDR2 is SVGAGI. The CDR3 loop is CASSSTISGYEQYF. In nucleotides, the CDR3 is TGTGCCAGCAGTTCGACTATATCGGGCTACGAGCAGTACTTC.

The J gene is TRBJ1-2, the V gene TRBV6-1; D is perhaps TRBD1 (6 bases). With 1 base removed from V and 5 bases from J, the gap between germline ends came to 8 bases. The CDR3 loop spans 13 amino acids. Germline CDR1 MNHNS, CDR2 SASEGT. CDR3 residues: CASSEGGQYGYTF. The CDR3 DNA sequence: TGTGCCAGCAGTGAAGGTGGACAGTATGGCTACACCTTC.

The chain carries TRBV2 and TRBJ1-1; tentative D call: TRBD1 (6 bases). With 7 bases removed from V and 1 base from J, the gap between germline ends came to 16 bases. The CDR3 is made up of 15 amino acids. Germline lookup yields CDR1 SNHLY and CDR2 FYNNEI. The CDR3 DNA sequence: TGTGCCAGCAACGGACAGAGTATACCGAACACTGAAGCTTTCTTT. The encoded protein is CASNGQSIPNTEAFF. Looking up the rest from reference TRBV2 and TRBJ1-1 gives the full variable domain: EPEVTQTPSHQVTQMGQEVILRCVPISNHLYFYWYRQILGQKVEFLVSFYNNEISEKSEIFDDQFSVERPDGSNFTLKIRSTKLEDSAMYFCASNGQSIPNTEAFFGQGTRLTVV.

The gene calls are TRBV6-6 and TRBJ2-1, with TRBD1 matching over 8 bases. CDR3 size: 15 residues. The trim removed 8 bases at V and 0 bases at J, leaving 6 bases unmatched. The V gene's germline CDR1 is MNHNY and CDR2 SVGAGI (reference sequence). The CDR3 protein is CASLRQGSSYNEQFF. As DNA, the CDR3 is TGTGCCAGCCTTCGACAGGGGAGCTCCTACAATGAGCAGTTCTTC.

This chain links TRBV5-4 with TRBJ1-1; no clear D. V was shortened by 4 bases and J by 3 bases, with 10 bases between the two germline ends. In germline, CDR1 is SGHNT, CDR2 YYREEE (reference sequence). The CDR3 runs to 13 residues. CDR3 region: CASSARGYTEAFF. CDR3 bases: TGTGCCAGCAGCGCGCGGGGTTACACTGAAGCTTTCTTT.